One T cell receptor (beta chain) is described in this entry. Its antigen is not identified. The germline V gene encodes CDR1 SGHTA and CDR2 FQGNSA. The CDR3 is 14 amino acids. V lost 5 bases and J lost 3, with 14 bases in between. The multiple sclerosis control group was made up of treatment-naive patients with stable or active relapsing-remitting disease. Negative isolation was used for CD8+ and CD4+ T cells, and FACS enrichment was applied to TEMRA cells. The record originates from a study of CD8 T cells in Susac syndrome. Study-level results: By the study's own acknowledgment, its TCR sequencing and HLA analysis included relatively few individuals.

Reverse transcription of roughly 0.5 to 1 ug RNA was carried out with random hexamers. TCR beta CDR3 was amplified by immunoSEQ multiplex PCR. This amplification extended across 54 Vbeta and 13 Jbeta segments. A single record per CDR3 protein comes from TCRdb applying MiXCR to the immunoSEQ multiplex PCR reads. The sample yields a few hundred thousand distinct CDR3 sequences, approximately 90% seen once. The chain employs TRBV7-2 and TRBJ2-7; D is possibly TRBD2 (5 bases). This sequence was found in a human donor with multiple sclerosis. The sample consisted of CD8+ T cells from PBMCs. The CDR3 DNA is TGTGCCAGCAGCCTCAGAGGGCTTTACTACGAGCAGTACTTC. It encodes CASSLRGLYYEQYF.